One sample yielded the 30 T cell receptor beta chains listed below, sequenced in a study of human T cells and chemical hapten exposure. TCRdb re-derived calls from the RACE reads in MiXCR, one entry per CDR3 protein. The repertoire consists of some 350,000 distinct CDR3 sequences, with under 8% occurring once and the leading ten covering approximately 8%. Time point described: patch test 1, 2 weeks after DPC sensitization. Treatment given: therapeutic diphenylcyclopropenone sensitization with weekly scalp DPC. The sample was whole blood, taken in connection with sensitization to the hapten diphenylcyclopropenone (DPC). All receptors come from a young woman with alopecia areata. Some clones in this sample may be carry-over from other donors' samples.

This clonotype has only a few counts. The V call is TRBV27, the J call TRBJ2-7; D possibly uses TRBD1 or TRBD2 (5 bases each). This CDR3 is 19 amino acids long. V was trimmed by 2 bases and J by 1 base, leaving 24 bases between them. The V gene's germline CDR1 is MNHEY and CDR2 SMNVEV (reference sequence). This chain's CDR3 is CASSLEGPRWQTDSYEQYF. The CDR3 nucleotides are TGTGCCAGCAGTTTAGAGGGCCCTAGATGGCAGACAGATTCCTACGAGCAGTACTTC.

This clonotype has only a few counts. The chain is built from TRBV6-6 and TRBJ1-1; 7 nucleotides agree with TRBD1. J was trimmed by 0 bases and V by 4 bases; bases with no gene match: 5. The V gene's germline CDR1 is MNHNY and CDR2 SVGAGI (reference sequence). The CDR3 contains 15 residues. The CDR3 protein is CASSLQGGMNTEAFF. As DNA, the CDR3 is TGTGCCAGCAGTTTGCAGGGGGGAATGAACACTGAAGCTTTCTTT.

This clonotype was detected ten times or more. The chain joins TRBV10-3 to TRBJ2-5; no reliable D call. The CDR3 is 11 residues long. Germline CDR1 reads ENHRY; CDR2 reads SYGVKD. V lost 6 bases, J lost 7 bases, and 9 bases lay in between. The CDR3 nucleotides are TGTGCCATCAGGGATAGTGCGACCCAGTACTTC. Protein: CAIRDSATQYF.

This clonotype came up many times. The chain has TRBV11-1 and TRBJ2-1; a possible D gene is TRBD1 (6 bases). The CDR3 contains 15 residues. V lost 0 bases, J lost 9 bases, and 15 bases lay in between. CDR1 is SGHAT, CDR2 FQDESV, per germline (reference sequence). In nucleotides, the CDR3 is TGTGCCAGCAGCTTAGCGGGGGCCCTCCTTCCTGAGCAGTTCTTC. It codes for CASSLAGALLPEQFF.

This sequence joins TRBV10-3 and TRBJ1-1; a weak D match, TRBD1 (6 bases). Germline CDR1 ENHRY, CDR2 SYGVKD. The CDR3 sequence is 13 residues long. Trimming stripped 6 bases from V and 2 bases from J, with 10 bases between. For the CDR3, the DNA is TGTGCCATCAGACCGGGACAAAACACTGAAGCTTTCTTT. Its translation: CAIRPGQNTEAFF.

The chain links TRBV7-9 to TRBJ1-1; TRBD1 is a possible D gene (5 bases). Germline V gene sequence: CDR1 SEHNR, CDR2 FQNEAQ (reference sequence). V was shortened by 1 base and J by 11 bases, with 5 bases between the two germline ends. This CDR3 spans 10 amino acids. CDR3 sequence reads: CASSLEGAFF. As DNA, the CDR3 is TGTGCCAGCAGCTTAGAGGGGGCTTTCTTT.

This clonotype appeared many times. The genes are TRBV20-1 and TRBJ2-3; D not certain. Germline lookup yields CDR1 DFQATT and CDR2 SNEGSKA (reference sequence). V lost 1 base and J 2 bases, leaving 16 bases between the germline ends. The CDR3 loop spans 16 amino acids. DNA for the CDR3: TGCAGTGCTAGAGGGGCGCCCGTACTACACACAGATACGCAGTATTTT. Translation: CSARGAPVLHTDTQYF.

This clonotype was detected ten times or more. The chain combines TRBV6-5 with TRBJ2-3, with 9 bases aligning to TRBD2. CDR1 is MNHEY, CDR2 SVGAGI, per germline. V lost 5 bases, J lost 0 bases, and 6 bases stayed unmatched. CDR3 size: 16 residues. CDR3 sequence reads: CASSPERGASTDTQYF. The CDR3 DNA sequence: TGTGCCAGCAGTCCGGAGCGGGGGGCGAGCACAGATACGCAGTATTTT.

This clonotype has just a few counts. V is TRBV2 and J is TRBJ1-6; perhaps TRBD1 as D (6 bases). V lost 10 bases and J lost 6, with 13 bases in between. The V gene's germline CDR1 is SNHLY and CDR2 FYNNEI. The CDR3 sequence is 13 residues long. The CDR3 loop reads CATKTGLNSPLHF. The CDR3 nucleotides read TGTGCCACCAAGACAGGACTTAATTCACCCCTCCACTTT.

This clonotype was recorded at least ten times. The chain has TRBV10-3 and TRBJ1-5; 7 positions agree with TRBD1. CDR3 length equals 14 residues. V gave up 10 bases and J gave up 6 bases; unmatched junction bases: 12. From germline, CDR1 is ENHRY and CDR2 SYGVKD. The CDR3 loop reads CATCPDRAGQPQHF. The CDR3 region has the DNA TGTGCCACATGCCCCGACAGGGCAGGTCAGCCCCAGCATTTT.

The chain joins TRBV5-1 to TRBJ2-3; D unresolved. The CDR3 spans 13 residues. Germline values: CDR1 SGHRS, CDR2 YFSETQ. V lost 4 bases to trimming and J lost 5 bases, with 11 bases between them. The CDR3 DNA sequence: TGCGCCAGCAGCCCTAATGACGGAGATACGCAGTATTTT. It encodes CASSPNDGDTQYF.

This clonotype was detected only a few times. The chain carries TRBV6-5 and TRBJ2-1; D unresolved. Between the trimmed V and J ends, which lost 0 bases and 8 bases, there was a span of 8 bases. The V gene's germline CDR1 is MNHEY and CDR2 SVGAGI. This CDR3 contains 13 residues. The CDR3 bases are TGTGCCAGCAGTTACTCATGGGTGGATGAGCAGTTCTTC. It yields the protein CASSYSWVDEQFF.

This clonotype was counted between two and nine times. The chain uses TRBV4-3 and TRBJ1-2; possible D gene TRBD1, 6 bases. Per germline, CDR1 LGHNA and CDR2 YSLEER. V lost 0 bases and J 8 bases, leaving 10 bases between the germline ends. This CDR3 comprises 13 residues. The CDR3 loop is CASSQEYRAGYTF. CDR3 coding DNA: TGCGCCAGCAGCCAAGAGTACAGGGCGGGCTACACCTTC.

This clonotype was counted only a few times. The DNA of the CDR3 is TGCAGTGCGAGACAGGGGGCCCCCACAGATACGCAGTATTTT. This encodes CSARQGAPTDTQYF. The rearrangement uses TRBV20-1 and TRBJ2-3, with 10 bases lining up with TRBD1. The J segment lost 2 bases and the V segment lost 6 bases, leaving 5 bases of the junction unmatched. Germline loops: CDR1 DFQATT, CDR2 SNEGSKA (reference sequence). The CDR3 loop spans 14 amino acids.

This clonotype was counted ten times or more. The genes are TRBV5-1 and TRBJ2-7, with D hard to call. CDR3 length: 13 residues. V was clipped by 0 bases and J by 3 bases, with 7 bases between them. The germline CDR1 and CDR2 sequences are SGHRS and YFSETQ. CDR3 nucleotides: TGCGCCAGCAGCTTGGGGCAGAACTACGAGCAGTACTTC. Its translation is CASSLGQNYEQYF.

This clonotype was counted only a few times. V and J are TRBV6-6 and TRBJ1-1; 7 positions agree with TRBD1. V shed 6 bases, J shed 5 bases, and the junction held 6 bases outside the gene matches. Germline CDR1 reads MNHNY; CDR2 reads SVGAGI (reference sequence). CDR3 length: 13 residues. The CDR3 protein is CASSGQDGTEAFF. CDR3 nucleotide sequence: TGTGCCAGCAGCGGACAGGATGGGACTGAAGCTTTCTTT.

The rearrangement joins TRBV12-3 or TRBV12-4 to TRBJ2-3, with 12 positions matching TRBD2. The CDR3 is 16 amino acids. J lost 1 base, V lost 7 bases, and 6 bases had no gene match. CDR3 in DNA: TGTGCCAGCACCTCGACTAGCGGGGGAGGCACAGATACGCAGTATTTT. It yields the protein CASTSTSGGGTDTQYF.

This clonotype has a handful of counts. The chain recombines TRBV12-5 with TRBJ1-6; no clear D. The CDR3 spans 13 residues. Germline CDR1 LGHNT, CDR2 FRNRAP. Trimming shortened V by 4 bases and J by 12 bases, and 13 bases separated the two germline ends. The CDR3 here is CASGWTATGPLHF. In nucleotides, the CDR3 is TGTGCTAGTGGTTGGACTGCAACCGGACCCCTCCACTTT.

A few counts support this clonotype. The J gene is TRBJ1-1, the V gene TRBV7-2; the D is unclear. The ends were cut back, 4 bases at V and 3 bases at J, with 12 bases in the middle. The CDR3 consists of 14 residues. Per germline, CDR1 SGHTA and CDR2 FQGNSA. CDR3 bases: TGTGCCAGCAGCTGGCGGGCCGGGGACACTGAAGCTTTCTTT. Translated, it gives CASSWRAGDTEAFF. The full variable domain, rest sourced from reference TRBV7-2 and TRBJ1-1, is GAGVSQSPSNKVTEKGKDVELRCDPISGHTALYWYRQSLGQGLEFLIYFQGNSAPDKSGLPSDRFSAERTGGSVSTLTIQRTQQEDSAVYLCASSWRAGDTEAFFGQGTRLTVV.

This clonotype has only a few counts. The chain has TRBV27 and TRBJ2-7; the match to TRBD1 covers 7 bases. The germline V gene encodes CDR1 MNHEY and CDR2 SMNVEV (reference sequence). CDR3 length: 17 amino acids. The V and J ends lost 0 bases and 4 bases, in that order; junction bases with no gene match: 12. CDR3 amino acids: CASSLSFRQGRLYEQYF. DNA for the CDR3: TGTGCCAGCAGTTTATCCTTTAGACAGGGCCGTTTGTACGAGCAGTACTTC.

CDR3 sequence reads: CSATWADSMGYTF. CDR3 in DNA: TGCAGCGCCACGTGGGCAGATTCTATGGGCTACACCTTC. This rearrangement joins TRBV29-1 to TRBJ1-2; D ambiguous. The CDR3 is 13 residues long. From germline, CDR1 is SQVTM and CDR2 ANQGSEA. The V end was cut by 7 bases, the J end by 8 bases, with 20 bases between. Complete variable domain (other parts from reference TRBV29-1 and TRBJ1-2): SAVISQKPSRDICQRGTSLTIQCQVDSQVTMMFWYRQQPGQSLTLIATANQGSEATYESGFVIDKFPISRPNLTFSTLTVSNMSPEDSSIYLCSATWADSMGYTFGSGTRLTVV.

There are a few counts of this clonotype. The rearrangement uses TRBV5-1 and TRBJ2-5, with TRBD2 matching 11 bases. This CDR3 has 16 amino acids. V was pared by 3 bases and J by 3 bases, with 7 bases of the junction left unmatched. CDR1 is SGHRS and CDR2 is YFSETQ in the germline V gene. The CDR3 region is CASSSGPGLAEETQYF. The CDR3, as DNA: TGCGCCAGCAGCTCTGGACCGGGACTAGCGGAAGAGACCCAGTACTTC.

This clonotype was seen more than once but under ten times. V gene TRBV12-3 or TRBV12-4 combines with J gene TRBJ1-6, with 9 bases matching TRBD1. This CDR3 comprises 14 residues. V shed 2 bases and J 10 bases; nucleotides not matched to a gene: 3. CDR3 sequence reads: CASSLRDRESPLHF. Here the CDR3 DNA reads TGTGCCAGCAGTTTAAGGGACAGGGAGTCACCCCTCCACTTT.

This clonotype was detected only a few times. This sequence joins TRBV3-1 and TRBJ2-3, with TRBD1 as a possible D gene (5 bases). The CDR3 length is 16 residues. Germline lookup yields CDR1 LGHDT and CDR2 YNNKEL (reference sequence). Trimming removed 6 bases from V and 1 base from J, with 17 bases in between. Here the CDR3 DNA reads TGTGCCAGCAGTCAAAAACAGGCGACGGGCACAGATACGCAGTATTTT. Amino acid sequence: CASSQKQATGTDTQYF.

This clonotype was seen a handful of times. The chain is built from TRBV3-1 and TRBJ1-1, with unresolved D. The ends were cut back, 0 bases at V and 8 bases at J, with 13 bases in the middle. The germline gives CDR1 LGHDT, CDR2 YNNKEL (reference sequence). The CDR3 consists of 14 residues. This CDR3 reads CASSQEGSYREAFF. In nucleotides, the CDR3 is TGTGCCAGCAGCCAAGAGGGTAGTTACCGAGAAGCTTTCTTT.

The sample holds many counts of this clonotype. The chain combines TRBV4-1 with TRBJ1-4, with 7 bases matching TRBD1. Germline CDR1 and CDR2: MGHRA and YSYEKL. This CDR3 region has 16 residues. V shed 3 bases and J 6 bases; nucleotides not matched to a gene: 10. CDR3 coding DNA: TGCGCCAGCAGCCAGGCCCTCGGAGACAGGGATGAAAAACTGTTTTTT. This gives the protein CASSQALGDRDEKLFF.

There are many counts of this clonotype. This chain joins TRBV7-2 and TRBJ1-6; the D is unclear. Trimming removed 3 bases at V and 7 bases at J, with 13 bases between. CDR3 length equals 15 residues. Germline V lookup: CDR1 SGHTA, CDR2 FQGNSA. CDR3 in amino acids: CASSFSELGNSPLHF. DNA of the CDR3: TGTGCCAGCAGCTTCTCCGAATTGGGGAATTCACCCCTCCACTTT. Using reference TRBV7-2 and TRBJ1-6 for the parts outside the CDR3, the full variable domain is GAGVSQSPSNKVTEKGKDVELRCDPISGHTALYWYRQSLGQGLEFLIYFQGNSAPDKSGLPSDRFSAERTGGSVSTLTIQRTQQEDSAVYLCASSFSELGNSPLHFGNGTRLTVT.

The chain links TRBV20-1 to TRBJ1-5; D call uncertain. With 6 bases removed from V and 0 bases from J, the gap between germline ends came to 12 bases. The CDR3 is made up of 14 amino acids. Germline assignment: CDR1 DFQATT and CDR2 SNEGSKA (reference sequence). The CDR3 nucleotides are TGCAGTGCCACGAAGGGTAATAGCAATCAGCCCCAGCATTTT. This codes for CSATKGNSNQPQHF.

The chain joins TRBV21-1 to TRBJ2-3; TRBD2 is the table's D call, not checked against the DNA. TRBV21-1 is noted as a pseudogene. CDR3 length: 19 residues. The CDR3 DNA follows: TGTGCCAGCAGCAAAGGGACTAGCGGGGGGCCTGTACAGACAGATACGCAGTATTTT. Protein: CASSKGTSGGPVQTDTQYF.

This clonotype has a count of ten or more. The germline gene is not matched at one end of the junction; a read error may be the cause. The rearrangement links TRBV7-9 to TRBJ2-7; 7 bases are shared with TRBD1. The germline V gene encodes CDR1 SEHNR and CDR2 FQNEAQ (reference sequence). The CDR3 is 13 residues long. The CDR3 is CASSPARQGNFSF. The CDR3 DNA is TGTGCCAGCAGCCCAGCGCGACAGGGAAACTTCAGCTTC. The whole variable domain, remainder taken from reference TRBV7-9 and TRBJ2-7, is DTGVSQNPRHKITKRGQNVTFRCDPISEHNRLYWYRQTLGQGPEFLTYFQNEAQLEKSRLLSDRFSAERPKGSFSTLEIQRTEQGDSAMYLCASSPARQGNFSFGPGTRLTVT.